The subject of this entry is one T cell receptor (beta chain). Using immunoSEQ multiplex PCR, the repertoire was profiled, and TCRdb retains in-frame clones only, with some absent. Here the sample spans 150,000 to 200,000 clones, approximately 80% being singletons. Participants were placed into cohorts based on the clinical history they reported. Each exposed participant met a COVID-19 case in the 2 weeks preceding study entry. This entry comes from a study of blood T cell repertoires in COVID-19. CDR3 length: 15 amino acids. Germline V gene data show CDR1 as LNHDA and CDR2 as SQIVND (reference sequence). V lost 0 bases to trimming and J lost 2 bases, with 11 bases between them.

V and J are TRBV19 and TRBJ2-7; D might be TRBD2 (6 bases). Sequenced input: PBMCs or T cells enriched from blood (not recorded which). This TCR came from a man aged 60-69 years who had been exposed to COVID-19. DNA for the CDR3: TGTGCCAGTAGTATAGAGGCGGGGAATGCCTACGAGCAGTACTTC. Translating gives CASSIEAGNAYEQYF.